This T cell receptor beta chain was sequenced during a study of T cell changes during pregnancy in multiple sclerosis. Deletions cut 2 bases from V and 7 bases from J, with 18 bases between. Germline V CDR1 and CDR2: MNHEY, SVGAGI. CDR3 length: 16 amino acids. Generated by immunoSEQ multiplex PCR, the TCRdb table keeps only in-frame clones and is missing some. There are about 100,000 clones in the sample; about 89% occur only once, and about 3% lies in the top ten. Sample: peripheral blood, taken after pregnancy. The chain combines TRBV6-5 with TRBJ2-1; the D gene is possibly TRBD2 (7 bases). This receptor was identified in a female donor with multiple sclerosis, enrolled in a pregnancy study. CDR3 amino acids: CASSYLGGLGKNEQFF. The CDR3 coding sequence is TGTGCCAGCAGTTACCTCGGGGGGCTCGGCAAGAATGAGCAGTTCTTC.